This T cell receptor (beta chain) was observed in a study of beta chain features in type 1 diabetes. Study conclusions and caveats: A moderate, significant TCRB CDR3 shortening appeared in type 1 diabetes across four CD4+ subsets.

All of the isolated RNA was reverse transcribed, so expressed TCRB transcripts were sequenced. TCRdb keeps only in-frame clones here, not all; method: immunoSEQ multiplex PCR. The table includes 500,000 to 650,000 clones, around 12% detected once. This clone was seen only a few times. Its matching antigen is unknown. The CDR3 contains 14 residues. V lost 5 bases, J lost 5 bases, and 13 bases lay in between. CDR1 and CDR2 (germline): SGHTA, FQGNSA. Only one heparinised blood draw was taken per donor, and its volume averaged approximately 0.11 L. Naive, central memory, regulatory and stem cell-like memory cells within the CD4+ compartment were sorted using CD45RO/CCR7/CD25/CD127/CD95/CD27.

This sequence joins TRBV7-2 and TRBJ2-1; D is perhaps TRBD1 (6 bases). The clonotype was recovered from a man aged 25-45 years with type 1 diabetes. Sequences were obtained from naive CD4+ T cells from blood. This CDR3 is CASSLAGTNNEQFF. The CDR3, as DNA: TGTGCCAGCAGCCTGGCCGGGACAAACAATGAGCAGTTCTTC.